These T cell receptor beta chains were read from a single sample in a study of early T cells in non-severe SARS-CoV-2 infection. TCRdb reprocessed the 5' RACE reads via MiXCR and lists one record per CDR3 protein. The sample gives 70,000 to 85,000 distinct CDR3 sequences, roughly an eighth of which show up once; less than 3% is in the top ten. Source material: whole blood. These receptors were taken from an adult who was a healthcare worker with PCR-confirmed SARS-CoV-2 infection or an uninfected control (not recorded which). Both conserved end residues are part of each CDR3. The order of the fields is J gene, D gene, clone size, V gene, CDR3 DNA, CDR3 protein. A D gene is named only where the DNA matches it firmly. Clone size appears in some rows only: once, few, many, or a class for an expanded clone.

j_gene: TRBJ2-1; d_gene: TRBD1; abundance: few; v_gene: TRBV2; CDR3nt: TGTGCCAGCAGTGGACAGGGTGGCGATGAGCAGTTCTTC; CDR3aa: CASSGQGGDEQFF
j_gene: TRBJ1-2; d_gene: -; abundance: few; v_gene: TRBV3-1; CDR3nt: TGTGCCAGCAGCCATACGGCCGTTGGCTACACCTTC; CDR3aa: CASSHTAVGYTF
j_gene: TRBJ1-2; d_gene: -; abundance: -; v_gene: TRBV20-1; CDR3nt: TGCAGTGCTAGTGATCGGGCGGGGGGCTATGGCTACACCTTC; CDR3aa: CSASDRAGGYGYTF
j_gene: TRBJ2-7; d_gene: -; abundance: -; v_gene: TRBV2; CDR3nt: TGTGCCAGCACACTCGTCGGGACACCTCGAGCATACGAGCAGTACTTC; CDR3aa: CASTLVGTPRAYEQYF
j_gene: TRBJ1-6; d_gene: -; abundance: many; v_gene: TRBV7-9; CDR3nt: TGTGCCAGCAGCTCTAAGCCCAATTCACCCCTCCACTTT; CDR3aa: CASSSKPNSPLHF
j_gene: TRBJ2-5; d_gene: -; abundance: few; v_gene: TRBV9; CDR3nt: TGTGCCAGCAGCGGCGGCTGGGGAGAGACCCAGTACTTC; CDR3aa: CASSGGWGETQYF
j_gene: TRBJ2-1; d_gene: TRBD2; abundance: many; v_gene: TRBV7-9; CDR3nt: TGTGCCAGCAGCCCGACTAGCGGGAGGGCCATGATGAATGAGCAGTTCTTC; CDR3aa: CASSPTSGRAMMNEQFF
j_gene: TRBJ1-1; d_gene: TRBD1; abundance: -; v_gene: TRBV7-8; CDR3nt: TGTGCCAGCAGCCACATGGGGACGGGACAGAAGAACACTGAAGCTTTCTTT; CDR3aa: CASSHMGTGQKNTEAFF
j_gene: TRBJ1-2; d_gene: -; abundance: -; v_gene: TRBV4-2; CDR3nt: TGTGCCAGCAGCCAGGGCGCACCGGCAGGGTTGCATTCGGGCTATGGCTACACCTTC; CDR3aa: CASSQGAPAGLHSGYGYTF
j_gene: TRBJ1-2; d_gene: -; abundance: -; v_gene: TRBV28; CDR3nt: TGTGCCAGCACTTACCGACGCGGGGGCTACACCTTC; CDR3aa: CASTYRRGGYTF
j_gene: TRBJ1-5; d_gene: -; abundance: many; v_gene: TRBV3-1; CDR3nt: TGTGCCAGCAGTAATCAACAGGGATCGCAGCCCCAGCATTTT; CDR3aa: CASSNQQGSQPQHF
j_gene: TRBJ1-2; d_gene: -; abundance: many; v_gene: TRBV18; CDR3nt: TGTGCCAGCTCACCACCCGGGAACTATGGCTACACCTTC; CDR3aa: CASSPPGNYGYTF
j_gene: TRBJ2-7; d_gene: -; abundance: few; v_gene: TRBV28; CDR3nt: TGTGCCAGCAGTTCAGGGATATCCGAGCAGTACTTC; CDR3aa: CASSSGISEQYF
j_gene: TRBJ2-1; d_gene: TRBD2; abundance: -; v_gene: TRBV28; CDR3nt: TGTGCCAGCAACGGTCTAGCGGGAGGTGTGGGTGAGCAGTTCTTC; CDR3aa: CASNGLAGGVGEQFF
j_gene: TRBJ2-1; d_gene: TRBD2; abundance: -; v_gene: TRBV2; CDR3nt: TGTGCCAGCAGTCGGCTAGCGGGGTACAATGAGCAGTTCTTC; CDR3aa: CASSRLAGYNEQFF
j_gene: TRBJ1-6; d_gene: -; abundance: -; v_gene: TRBV6-1; CDR3nt: TGTGCCAGCACCCGCGACAGCTATAATTCACCCCTCCACTTT; CDR3aa: CASTRDSYNSPLHF
j_gene: TRBJ1-2; d_gene: -; abundance: few; v_gene: TRBV19; CDR3nt: TGTGCCAGTAGTATGCAAGGTAGCCTATTCTATGGCTACACCTTC; CDR3aa: CASSMQGSLFYGYTF
j_gene: TRBJ2-2; d_gene: TRBD1; abundance: few; v_gene: TRBV27; CDR3nt: TGTGCCAGCAGTCCGTGGACAGCTGCTTACAGGGGCACCGGGGAGCTGTTTTTT; CDR3aa: CASSPWTAAYRGTGELFF
j_gene: TRBJ1-6; d_gene: -; abundance: few; v_gene: TRBV7-2; CDR3nt: TGTGCCAGTCGGCGGTCCTGGGATTCACCCCTCCACTTT; CDR3aa: CASRRSWDSPLHF
j_gene: TRBJ2-4; d_gene: -; abundance: few; v_gene: TRBV28; CDR3nt: TGTGCCAGCAGTTTTGGGATTTCATCCTACTTC; CDR3aa: CASSFGISSYF
j_gene: TRBJ2-7; d_gene: TRBD2; abundance: few; v_gene: TRBV27; CDR3nt: TGTGCCAGCAGTTTTTGGAGGGAGAGGGTAGCGGGGGAAGTCACCTACGAGCAGTACTTC; CDR3aa: CASSFWRERVAGEVTYEQYF
j_gene: TRBJ1-3; d_gene: -; abundance: few; v_gene: TRBV5-5; CDR3nt: TGTGCCAGCAGCTTGGAAGGGAGCTCTGGAAACACCATATATTTT; CDR3aa: CASSLEGSSGNTIYF
j_gene: TRBJ1-1; d_gene: -; abundance: many; v_gene: TRBV11-2; CDR3nt: TGTGCCAGCAGCTTAAGGCCGGGAACTGAAGCTTTCTTT; CDR3aa: CASSLRPGTEAFF